These T cell receptor beta chains were read from a single sample in a study of cytomegalovirus exposure and HLA in healthy donors. TCRdb's table, derived via immunoSEQ multiplex PCR, lists solely in-frame clones and lacks some. The data contain roughly 180,000 clones, 77% of them seen just once; the ten biggest clones take up less than 1.5%. The sequenced material came from PBMCs. All receptors derive from a man aged 18 to 30 in good health and CMV-seronegative. The CDR3 runs from the conserved cysteine through the conserved F or W. Each record gives: clone size, V gene, CDR3 length, J gene, D gene, CDR3 protein, CDR3 DNA. A D gene is named only where the DNA matches it firmly. Clone size is not always given. Where it is, it says once, few, many or a class for expanded clones.

few,TRBV18,17,TRBJ2-2,TRBD1,CASSPDRGLLNTGELFF,TGTGCCAGCTCACCGGACAGGGGGCTTCTGAACACCGGGGAGCTGTTTTTT
.,TRBV2,15,TRBJ2-3,.,CASTPGGGRTDTQYF,TGTGCCAGCACCCCTGGGGGCGGACGCACAGATACGCAGTATTTT
.,TRBV4-1,14,TRBJ1-1,.,CASSQEGLGTEAFF,TGCGCCAGCAGCCAGGAGGGTCTCGGCACTGAAGCTTTCTTT
once,TRBV29-1,15,TRBJ2-7,TRBD1,CSVEWDSFGDRKQYF,TGCAGCGTTGAATGGGACAGCTTTGGGGATAGGAAGCAGTACTTC
.,TRBV7-6,16,TRBJ1-2,TRBD1,CASSGKRQGAEYGYTF,TGTGCCAGCAGCGGAAAAAGACAGGGGGCGGAATATGGCTACACCTTC
few,TRBV4-3,15,TRBJ2-7,.,CASSLLHRGDYEQYF,TGCGCCAGCAGCCTTCTTCACCGGGGAGACTACGAGCAGTACTTC
.,TRBV30,17,TRBJ1-1,.,CAWSGRKGEGRNTEAFF,TGTGCCTGGTCGGGCCGTAAGGGGGAAGGTCGGAACACTGAAGCTTTCTTT
.,TRBV9,16,TRBJ2-1,.,CASSVGGGNSYNEQFF,TGTGCCAGCAGCGTAGGGGGAGGCAACTCCTACAATGAGCAGTTCTTC
.,TRBV6-1,14,TRBJ2-7,TRBD2,CASSNSGRTYEQYF,TGTGCCAGCAGTAATAGCGGGAGAACCTACGAGCAGTACTTC
.,TRBV5-1,14,TRBJ1-2,.,CASSLVDKRAGYTF,TGCGCCAGCAGCTTGGTGGACAAACGGGCCGGCTACACCTTC
few,TRBV13,15,TRBJ2-7,TRBD1,CASSLTGTGAYEQYF,TGTGCCAGCAGCTTAACCGGGACAGGGGCCTACGAGCAGTACTTC
.,TRBV6-6,13,TRBJ2-7,TRBD1,CASSYDRAYEQYF,TGTGCCAGCAGCTATGACAGGGCCTACGAGCAGTACTTC
.,TRBV7-8,16,TRBJ2-7,TRBD2,CASSLAPWETSREQYF,TGTGCCAGCAGCTTAGCCCCGTGGGAGACTAGCCGAGAGCAGTACTTC
.,TRBV12-5,14,TRBJ2-5,.,CASGLFRVNETQYF,TGTGCTAGTGGTTTGTTTCGCGTCAATGAGACCCAGTACTTC
.,TRBV4-2,15,TRBJ1-2,.,CASSQDGRGSVGYTF,TGTGCCAGCAGCCAAGATGGAAGGGGCTCGGTTGGCTACACCTTC
.,TRBV5-1,16,TRBJ2-5,.,CASSLAGTLKDETQYF,TGCGCCAGCAGCTTGGCTGGGACACTCAAGGATGAGACCCAGTACTTC
.,TRBV11-2,16,TRBJ1-1,TRBD1,CASSLVGGFRGPEAFF,TGTGCCAGCAGCTTAGTTGGGGGATTCAGGGGGCCTGAAGCTTTCTTT
few,TRBV5-8,18,TRBJ1-5,TRBD1,CASSLSFKDRGFNQPQHF,TGTGCCAGCAGCTTGTCATTCAAGGACAGGGGGTTCAATCAGCCCCAGCATTTT
once,TRBV29-1,12,TRBJ2-5,TRBD1,CSAQTGEETQYF,TGCAGCGCTCAAACAGGGGAAGAGACCCAGTACTTC
few,TRBV21-1,16,TRBJ2-7,.,CASSNGTGGVWGEQYF,TGTGCCAGCAGCAACGGGACAGGGGGAGTCTGGGGGGAGCAGTACTTC
.,TRBV6-5,13,TRBJ2-7,.,CASSFRGNYEQYF,TGTGCCAGCAGTTTTCGGGGGAACTACGAGCAGTACTTC
few,TRBV13,15,TRBJ2-7,.,CASSSRGQGGNEQYF,TGTGCCAGCAGCTCCCGGGGGCAGGGGGGTAATGAGCAGTACTTC
.,TRBV5-5,16,TRBJ2-2,.,CASSLTTGQNTGELFF,TGTGCCAGCAGCTTGACGACAGGACAGAACACCGGGGAGCTGTTTTTT